The entry below describes one T cell receptor beta chain. Its antigen is still unknown. The source of the sample is a study of T cell responses to AZD1222 COVID-19 vaccine. Study results and caveats: Spike-specific TCR repertoires showed rising breadth and depth after two AZD1222 doses. Every sample of the repertoires postdated the peak T cell response. Within unmutated variant regions lay the reported targets of nearly half of spike-specific TCRs.

Method: immunoSEQ multiplex PCR; TCRdb's copy keeps in-frame clones and lacks some. The sample yields roughly 150,000 clones, about nine tenths seen once. V lost 0 bases, J lost 5 bases, and 2 bases stayed unmatched. This CDR3 is 15 amino acids long. CDR1 SGHRS and CDR2 YFSETQ come from the germline V gene. The chain combines TRBV5-1 with TRBJ2-1, with TRBD2 matching 10 bases. The specimen comprised peripheral blood, sampled after recovery from COVID-19. This TCR derives from an adult who had recovered from COVID-19. The CDR3 coding sequence is TGCGCCAGCAGCTTGGTACTAGCGGGAAACAATGAGCAGTTCTTC. Translation gives CASSLVLAGNNEQFF.